This T cell receptor (beta chain) stems from a study of blood T cell repertoires in COVID-19. TCRdb keeps only in-frame clones here, not all; method: immunoSEQ multiplex PCR. Among roughly 340,000 clones, more than 80% were seen once, and the ten largest hold 1%. In terms of age and location, participants ranged from about 18 to 95 years and lived in around 22 US areas. Material for sequencing was PBMCs or T cells enriched from blood (not recorded which). The receptor comes from a young man who had recovered from COVID-19.

The DNA for the CDR3 is TGTGCCAGTAGTCTGGGACAGTCATCAAATCAGCCCCAGCATTTT. This codes for CASSLGQSSNQPQHF. The chain links TRBV19 to TRBJ1-5; 7 bases agree with TRBD1. Trimming at V came to 5 bases and at J to 4 bases, leaving 8 bases not matched to a gene. CDR3 length: 15 amino acids. Germline lookup yields CDR1 LNHDA and CDR2 SQIVND (reference sequence).